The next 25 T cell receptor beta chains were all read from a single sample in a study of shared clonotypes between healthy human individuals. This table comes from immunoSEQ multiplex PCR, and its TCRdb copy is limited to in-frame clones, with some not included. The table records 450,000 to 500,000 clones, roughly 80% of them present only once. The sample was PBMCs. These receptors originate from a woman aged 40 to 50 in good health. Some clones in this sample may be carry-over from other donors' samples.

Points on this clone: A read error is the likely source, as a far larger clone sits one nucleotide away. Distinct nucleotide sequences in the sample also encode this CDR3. CDR3 DNA: TGTGCCAGCAGCCCCCTCCCGGGTGCAGGAGGCGACGAGCAGTACTTC. It translates to CASSPLPGAGGDEQYF. V usage is TRBV5-4 and J usage is TRBJ2-7, with D maybe TRBD2 (5 bases). The CDR3 has 16 amino acids. V was shortened by 4 bases and J by 5 bases, with 22 bases between the two germline ends. Germline CDR1 SGHNT, CDR2 YYREEE (reference sequence).

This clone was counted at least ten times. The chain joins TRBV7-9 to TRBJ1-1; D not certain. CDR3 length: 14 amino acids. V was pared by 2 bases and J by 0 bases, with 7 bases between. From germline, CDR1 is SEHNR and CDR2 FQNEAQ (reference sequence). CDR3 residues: CASSLQTVNTEAFF. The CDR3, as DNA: TGTGCCAGCAGCTTACAGACCGTGAACACTGAAGCTTTCTTT.

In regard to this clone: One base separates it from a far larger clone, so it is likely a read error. CDR3 DNA: TGTGCCACCACGGATGTCGGGGGCTCCTACGGGCAGTACTTC. Translated: CATTDVGGSYGQYF. The chain links TRBV27 to TRBJ2-7, with D tentatively TRBD1 or TRBD2 (6 bases each). The CDR3 consists of 14 residues. Germline V gives CDR1 MNHEY, CDR2 SMNVEV (reference sequence).

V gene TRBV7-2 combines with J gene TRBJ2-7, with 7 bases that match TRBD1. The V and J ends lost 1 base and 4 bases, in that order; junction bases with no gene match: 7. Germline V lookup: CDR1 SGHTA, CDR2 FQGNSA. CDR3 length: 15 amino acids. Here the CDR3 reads CASSLDWVRGYEQYF. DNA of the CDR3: TGTGCCAGCAGCTTAGATTGGGTCAGGGGGTACGAGCAGTACTTC. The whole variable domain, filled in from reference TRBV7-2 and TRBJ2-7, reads GAGVSQSPSNKVTEKGKDVELRCDPISGHTALYWYRQSLGQGLEFLIYFQGNSAPDKSGLPSDRFSAERTGGSVSTLTIQRTQQEDSAVYLCASSLDWVRGYEQYFGPGTRLTVT.

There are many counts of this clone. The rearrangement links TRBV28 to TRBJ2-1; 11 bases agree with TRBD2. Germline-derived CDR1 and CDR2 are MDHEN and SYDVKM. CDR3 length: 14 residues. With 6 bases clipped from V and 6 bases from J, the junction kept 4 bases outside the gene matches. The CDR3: CASSQTSGGNEQFF. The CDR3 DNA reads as TGTGCCAGCAGCCAAACTAGCGGGGGCAATGAGCAGTTCTTC.

Here the CDR3 reads CASSMEQGDLYEQYF. The DNA of the CDR3 is TGTGCCAGTAGTATGGAGCAGGGCGACTTGTACGAGCAGTACTTC. The V and J genes are TRBV19 and TRBJ2-7; D might be TRBD1 (5 bases). Germline CDR1 reads LNHDA; CDR2 reads SQIVND (reference sequence). The germline V and J ends were trimmed by 3 bases and 4 bases, with 16 bases remaining between them. The CDR3 totals 15 residues.

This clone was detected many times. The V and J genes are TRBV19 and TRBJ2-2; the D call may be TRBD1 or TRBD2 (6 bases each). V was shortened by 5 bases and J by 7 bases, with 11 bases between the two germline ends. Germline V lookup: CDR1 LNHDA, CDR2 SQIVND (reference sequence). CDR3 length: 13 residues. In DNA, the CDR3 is TGTGCCAGTAGTCCAAGGGGGGACGGGGAGCTGTTTTTT. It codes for CASSPRGDGELFF.

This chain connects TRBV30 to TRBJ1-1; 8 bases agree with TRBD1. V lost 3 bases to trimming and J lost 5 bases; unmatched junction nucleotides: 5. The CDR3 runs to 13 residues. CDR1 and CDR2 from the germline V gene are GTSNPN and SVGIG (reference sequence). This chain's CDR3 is CAWREQGGTEAFF. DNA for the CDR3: TGTGCCTGGAGAGAACAGGGGGGTACTGAAGCTTTCTTT. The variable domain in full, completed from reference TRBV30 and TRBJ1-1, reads SQTIHQWPATLVQPVGSPLSLECTVEGTSNPNLYWYRQAAGRGLQLLFYSVGIGQISSEVPQNLSASRPQDRQFILSSKKLLLSDSGFYLCAWREQGGTEAFFGQGTRLTVV.

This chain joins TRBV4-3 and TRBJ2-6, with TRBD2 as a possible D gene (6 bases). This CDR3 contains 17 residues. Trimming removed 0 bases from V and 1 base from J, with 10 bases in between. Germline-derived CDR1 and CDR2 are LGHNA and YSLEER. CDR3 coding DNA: TGCGCCAGCAGCCAAGATCCCGGGGGTTCTGGGGCCAACGTCCTGACTTTC. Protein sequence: CASSQDPGGSGANVLTF.

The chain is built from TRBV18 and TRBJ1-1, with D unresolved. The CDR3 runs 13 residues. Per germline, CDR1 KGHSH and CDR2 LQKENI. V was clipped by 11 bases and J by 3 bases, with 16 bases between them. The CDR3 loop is CAAGSVEYTEAFF. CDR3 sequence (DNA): TGTGCCGCCGGGTCGGTGGAGTACACTGAAGCTTTCTTT.

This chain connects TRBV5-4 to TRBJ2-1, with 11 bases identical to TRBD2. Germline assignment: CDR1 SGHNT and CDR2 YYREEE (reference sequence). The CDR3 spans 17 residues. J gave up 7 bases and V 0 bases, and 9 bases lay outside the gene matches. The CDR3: CASSLAPLAGAVNEQFF. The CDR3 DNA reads TGTGCCAGCAGCTTGGCCCCACTAGCGGGAGCGGTGAATGAGCAGTTCTTC. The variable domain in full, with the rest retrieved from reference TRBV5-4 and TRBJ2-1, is ETGVTQSPTHLIKTRGQQVTLRCSSQSGHNTVSWYQQALGQGPQFIFQYYREEENGRGNFPPRFSGLQFPNYSSELNVNALELDDSALYLCASSLAPLAGAVNEQFFGPGTRLTVL.

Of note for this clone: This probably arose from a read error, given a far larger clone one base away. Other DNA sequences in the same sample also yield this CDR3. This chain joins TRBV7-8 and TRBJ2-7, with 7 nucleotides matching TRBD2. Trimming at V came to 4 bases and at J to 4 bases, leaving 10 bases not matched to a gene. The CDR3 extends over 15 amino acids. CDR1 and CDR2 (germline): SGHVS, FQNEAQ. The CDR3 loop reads CASSSRRLAGYEQYF. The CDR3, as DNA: TGTGCCAGCAGCTCCCGCCGACTAGCAGGGTACGAGCAGTACTTC.

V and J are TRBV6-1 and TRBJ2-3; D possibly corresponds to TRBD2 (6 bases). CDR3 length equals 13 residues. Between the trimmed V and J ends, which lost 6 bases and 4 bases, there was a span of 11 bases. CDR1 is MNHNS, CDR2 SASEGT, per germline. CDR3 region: CASRISGPDTQYF. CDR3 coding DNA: TGTGCCAGCAGGATTAGCGGCCCAGATACGCAGTATTTT.

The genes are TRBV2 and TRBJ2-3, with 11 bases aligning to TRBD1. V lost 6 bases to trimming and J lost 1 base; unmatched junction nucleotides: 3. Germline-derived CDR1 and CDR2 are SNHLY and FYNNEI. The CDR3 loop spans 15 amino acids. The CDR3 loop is CASRADRGRTDTQYF. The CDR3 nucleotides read TGTGCCAGCAGGGCGGACAGGGGGCGCACAGATACGCAGTATTTT.

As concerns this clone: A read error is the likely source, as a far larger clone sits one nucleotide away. CDR3 region: CASSYSIPYTEAFF. Here the CDR3 DNA reads TGTGCCAGCAGTTACTCGATCCCATACACTGAAGCTTTCTTT. V gene TRBV6-5 combines with J gene TRBJ1-1; D is ambiguous. Germline V gene sequence: CDR1 MNHEY, CDR2 SVGAGI. Trimming removed 0 bases from V and 3 bases from J, with 8 bases in between. CDR3 length: 14 residues.

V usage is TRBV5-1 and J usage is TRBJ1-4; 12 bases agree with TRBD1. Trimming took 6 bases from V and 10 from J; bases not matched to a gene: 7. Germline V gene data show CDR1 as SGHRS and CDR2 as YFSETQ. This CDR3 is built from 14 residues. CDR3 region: CASKGQGARGKLFF. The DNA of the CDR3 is TGCGCCAGCAAGGGACAGGGGGCGCGAGGAAAACTGTTTTTT.

Written as DNA, the CDR3 is TGTGCCAGCAGCTTATACCGGGACCAAGAGACCCAGTACTTC. Residues: CASSLYRDQETQYF. The J gene is TRBJ2-5, the V gene TRBV7-9; D remains unclear. This CDR3 has 14 amino acids. Germline V gene sequence: CDR1 SEHNR, CDR2 FQNEAQ (reference sequence). Trimming cost V 2 bases and J 0 bases, with 7 bases left between them.

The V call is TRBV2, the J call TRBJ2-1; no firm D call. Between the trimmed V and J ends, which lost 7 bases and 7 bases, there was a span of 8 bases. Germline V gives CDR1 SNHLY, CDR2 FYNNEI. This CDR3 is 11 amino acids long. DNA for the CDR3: TGTGCCAGCACGTGGGGAAATGAGCAGTTCTTC. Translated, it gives CASTWGNEQFF.

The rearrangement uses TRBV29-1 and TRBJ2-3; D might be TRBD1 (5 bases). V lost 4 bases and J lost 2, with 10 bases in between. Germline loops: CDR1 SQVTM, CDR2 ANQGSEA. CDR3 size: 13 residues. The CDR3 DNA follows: TGCAGCGTTGTGGCAGGGCCCACAGATACGCAGTATTTT. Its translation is CSVVAGPTDTQYF.

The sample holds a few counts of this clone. In DNA, the CDR3 is TGTGCCAGCAGCTTAGGCGGCGGGACCCACAAGGAGAAGACCCAGTACTTC. Amino acid sequence: CASSLGGGTHKEKTQYF. This chain uses TRBV7-8 with TRBJ2-5; D is perhaps TRBD2 (6 bases). CDR1 is SGHVS and CDR2 is FQNEAQ in the germline V gene. Between the trimmed V and J ends, which lost 1 base and 6 bases, there was a span of 21 bases. CDR3 length: 17 residues.

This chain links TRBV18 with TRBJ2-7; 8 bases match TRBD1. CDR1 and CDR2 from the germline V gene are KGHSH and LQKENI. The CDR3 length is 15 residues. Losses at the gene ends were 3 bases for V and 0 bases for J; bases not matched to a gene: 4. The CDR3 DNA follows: TGTGCCAGCTCACCTAGACAGGGGAGCTCCTACGAGCAGTACTTC. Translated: CASSPRQGSSYEQYF.

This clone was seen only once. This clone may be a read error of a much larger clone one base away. This CDR3 is CSASAMGEQYF. The CDR3, as DNA: TGCAGTGCTAGTGCCATGGGCGAGCAGTACTTC. This chain joins TRBV20-1 and TRBJ2-7; unclear D gene. Germline values: CDR1 DFQATT, CDR2 SNEGSKA (reference sequence). V was cut by 3 bases and J by 6 bases, with 9 bases left in between. The CDR3 extends over 11 amino acids.

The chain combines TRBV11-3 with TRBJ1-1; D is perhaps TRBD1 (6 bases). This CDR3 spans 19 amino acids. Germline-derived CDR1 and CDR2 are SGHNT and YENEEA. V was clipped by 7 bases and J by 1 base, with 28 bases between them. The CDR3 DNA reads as TGTGCCAGCACCCGGGGGCCTATTCCTCTAAACGGGAAGAACACTGAAGCTTTCTTT. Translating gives CASTRGPIPLNGKNTEAFF.

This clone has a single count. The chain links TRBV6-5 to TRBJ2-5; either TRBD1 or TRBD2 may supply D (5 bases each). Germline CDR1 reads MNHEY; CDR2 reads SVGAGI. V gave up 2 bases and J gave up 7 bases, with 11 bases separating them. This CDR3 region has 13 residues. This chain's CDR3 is CASSYVSGGTQYF. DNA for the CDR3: TGTGCCAGCAGTTACGTTTCTGGGGGGACCCAGTACTTC.

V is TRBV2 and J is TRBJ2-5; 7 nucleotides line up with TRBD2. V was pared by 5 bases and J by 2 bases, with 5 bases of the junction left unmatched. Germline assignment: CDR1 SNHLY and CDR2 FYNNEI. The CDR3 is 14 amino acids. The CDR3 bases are TGTGCCAGCAGTCCGGGGAGGGGTCAAGAGACCCAGTACTTC. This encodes CASSPGRGQETQYF.